What follows are 20 T cell receptor beta chains derived from one specimen sequenced in a study of T cell changes during pregnancy in multiple sclerosis (dated by TCRdb to between 2019 and 2020). Receptor amplification or capture employed the immunoSEQ multiplex PCR assay. TCRdb re-hosts the immuneACCESS table, in-frame sequences only. Its copies lack some clones; in the studies checked, an unresolved V gene accounts for under half of them, and the cause for the rest is not known. The sample profile shows roughly 48,000 clones; about nine tenths of them were found once. Roughly 1.2% of the sample is taken by the ten largest. This material consisted of CD4+ T cells from peripheral blood mononuclear cells, taken in the second trimester of pregnancy. The source of these receptors is a female donor with multiple sclerosis, enrolled in a pregnancy study.

The rearrangement links TRBV14 to TRBJ2-3; 7 bases map to TRBD1. In germline, CDR1 is SGHDN, CDR2 FVKESK. The V and J ends lost 3 bases and 0 bases, in that order; junction bases with no gene match: 3. The CDR3 has 15 amino acids. CDR3 protein: CASSHWTGSTDTQYF. As DNA, the CDR3 is TGTGCCAGCAGCCATTGGACAGGCAGCACAGATACGCAGTATTTT.

V gene TRBV10-2 combines with J gene TRBJ1-2; D might be TRBD1 (5 bases). Germline CDR1 is WSHSY and CDR2 is SAAADI. Trimming took 8 bases from V and 2 from J, leaving 12 bases between them. The CDR3 is 13 amino acids. In nucleotides, the CDR3 is TGCGCCAGCTATCAACAGGAGAACTATGGCTACACCTTC. Its protein product is CASYQQENYGYTF.

The V and J genes are TRBV5-1 and TRBJ2-6; the match to TRBD2 covers 11 bases. With V trimmed by 6 bases and J by 4 bases, 15 bases remained unmatched. CDR1 is SGHRS, CDR2 YFSETQ, per germline. The CDR3 extends over 19 amino acids. The CDR3 DNA is TGCGCCAGCACCCGCGGGGGTAGCGGGGGGGCGGAAGGGGCCAACGTCCTGACTTTC. As protein: CASTRGGSGGAEGANVLTF.

The chain combines TRBV2 with TRBJ2-5; the match to TRBD2 covers 8 bases. V gave up 7 bases and J gave up 0 bases; unmatched junction bases: 1. The CDR3 totals 13 residues. Per germline, CDR1 SNHLY and CDR2 FYNNEI. The CDR3 bases are TGTGCCAGCACGACTAGCGACCAAGAGACCCAGTACTTC. This gives the protein CASTTSDQETQYF.

The chain links TRBV7-8 to TRBJ1-2; D is unresolved. The CDR3 sequence is 14 residues long. Germline CDR1 is SGHVS and CDR2 is FQNEAQ. The V end lost 4 bases, the J end lost 2 bases, and 11 bases lay between the germline ends. The CDR3 DNA reads as TGTGCCAGCAGCTCGCGGGAGACCAACTATGGCTACACCTTC. Translating gives CASSSRETNYGYTF.

J is TRBJ1-5 and V is TRBV19, with 7 positions matching TRBD1. Losses at the gene ends were 5 bases for V and 2 bases for J; bases not matched to a gene: 3. CDR3 length: 14 residues. Looked up from germline, CDR1 is LNHDA and CDR2 is SQIVND (reference sequence). For the CDR3, the DNA is TGTGCCAGTAGTTTCCAGGGGGGCAATCAGCCCCAGCATTTT. Translation gives CASSFQGGNQPQHF.

This chain joins TRBV5-6 and TRBJ1-2, with TRBD1 matching over 7 bases. V was clipped by 6 bases and J by 4 bases; unmatched bases: 9. Germline V CDR1 and CDR2: SGHDT, YYEEEE. The CDR3 sequence is 14 residues long. CDR3 in amino acids: CASTSTQGLYGYTF. CDR3 in DNA: TGTGCCAGCACCAGCACACAGGGGCTCTATGGCTACACCTTC.

The chain combines TRBV6-1 with TRBJ1-2; 11 bases are a match to TRBD1. The CDR3 covers 14 residues. Germline V lookup: CDR1 MNHNS, CDR2 SASEGT. With V trimmed by 5 bases and J by 8 bases, 7 bases remained unmatched. The CDR3 loop is CASSSGQGANGYTF. The CDR3 DNA follows: TGTGCCAGCAGTTCTGGACAGGGGGCTAACGGCTACACCTTC.

Notes on this clone: Other DNA sequences from this sample encode an identical CDR3 as well. The chain combines TRBV5-4 with TRBJ1-2; TRBD1 matches 7 bases. Germline CDR1 and CDR2: SGHNT and YYREEE (reference sequence). The CDR3 spans 15 residues. Trimming removed 6 bases from V and 2 bases from J; junction bases left unmatched: 10. CDR3 residues: CASTPGGTENYGYTF. CDR3 in DNA: TGTGCCAGCACCCCCGGAGGGACAGAGAACTATGGCTACACCTTC.

In DNA, the CDR3 is TGTGCCAGCAGTTCTATTTCCGGGACTAACACCGGGGAGCTGTTTTTT. It codes for CASSSISGTNTGELFF. The V and J genes are TRBV6-6 and TRBJ2-2, with D perhaps TRBD2 (6 bases). The ends were cut back, 4 bases at V and 2 bases at J, with 14 bases in the middle. CDR1 is MNHNY and CDR2 is SVGAGI in the germline V gene (reference sequence). There are 16 residues in the CDR3.

The chain links TRBV28 to TRBJ1-2; 8 positions agree with TRBD1. This CDR3 contains 15 residues. Germline CDR1 reads MDHEN; CDR2 reads SYDVKM. The V segment lost 4 bases and the J segment 3 bases; nucleotides outside the gene matches: 7. The CDR3 DNA reads as TGTGCCAGCAGTTCCGGACAGGGACTTTACTATGGCTACACCTTC. Encoded protein: CASSSGQGLYYGYTF.

The chain uses TRBV10-3 and TRBJ2-2; the D gene is possibly TRBD2 (5 bases). V dropped 0 bases and J dropped 2 bases, with 10 bases sitting between them. This CDR3 contains 16 residues. Germline V gives CDR1 ENHRY, CDR2 SYGVKD. Here the CDR3 reads CAISESRTGNTGELFF. The CDR3 nucleotides are TGTGCCATCAGTGAGTCGAGAACGGGAAACACCGGGGAGCTGTTTTTT.

This chain joins TRBV6-6 and TRBJ1-1; D remains ambiguous. CDR1 and CDR2 from the germline V gene are MNHNY and SVGAGI (reference sequence). V was clipped by 0 bases and J by 5 bases, with 10 bases between them. The CDR3 is 14 amino acids. Here the CDR3 reads CASSYSSLETEAFF. CDR3 DNA sequence: TGTGCCAGCAGTTACTCGTCGTTGGAGACTGAAGCTTTCTTT.

This clone appeared a single time. This chain joins TRBV11-3 and TRBJ2-5; TRBD1 matches 7 bases. Losses at the gene ends were 5 bases for V and 1 base for J; bases not matched to a gene: 4. This CDR3 contains 14 residues. Germline CDR1 and CDR2: SGHNT and YENEEA. This CDR3 reads CASSPHRGQETQYF. CDR3 in DNA: TGTGCCAGCAGCCCACACAGGGGCCAAGAGACCCAGTACTTC.

This chain joins TRBV6-7 and TRBJ2-1; 8 bases map to TRBD2. TRBV6-7 is marked as an open reading frame, function uncertain. The CDR3 sequence is 19 residues long. V shed 0 bases, J shed 5 bases, and the junction held 15 bases outside the gene matches. CDR3 sequence reads: CASSYSVSSPGLDNNEQFF. DNA for the CDR3: TGTGCCAGCAGTTACTCGGTGTCCTCCCCGGGACTAGATAACAATGAGCAGTTCTTC.

The genes are TRBV7-9 and TRBJ1-2, with 9 bases aligning to TRBD1. Losses at the gene ends were 5 bases for V and 7 bases for J; bases not matched to a gene: 14. Germline loops: CDR1 SEHNR, CDR2 FQNEAQ (reference sequence). The CDR3 is 16 residues long. CDR3 residues: CASSPRDREESAGYTF. In DNA form, the CDR3 reads TGTGCCAGCAGCCCCCGGGACAGGGAGGAATCGGCTGGCTACACCTTC.

This rearrangement joins TRBV19 to TRBJ1-5; D unclear. The CDR3 runs 13 residues. The V end lost 10 bases, the J end lost 2 bases, and 12 bases lay between the germline ends. Germline CDR1 LNHDA, CDR2 SQIVND (reference sequence). The CDR3 spells CATEGDRNQPQHF. The CDR3 DNA follows: TGTGCCACCGAAGGAGATCGCAATCAGCCCCAGCATTTT.

This clone was recorded once. V and J are TRBV18 and TRBJ2-1; 8 bases are shared with TRBD2. The CDR3 spans 16 residues. Germline CDR1 reads KGHSH; CDR2 reads LQKENI. The ends lost 0 bases at V and 6 bases at J; junction bases unmatched: 7. The CDR3 is CASSPPNGRATNEQFF. CDR3 nucleotides: TGTGCCAGCTCACCACCGAACGGGAGGGCCACCAATGAGCAGTTCTTC.

V and J are TRBV7-3 and TRBJ1-4; tentative D call: TRBD1 (6 bases). The CDR3 is 15 residues long. With 5 bases removed from V and 6 bases from J, the gap between germline ends came to 16 bases. From germline, CDR1 is SGHTA and CDR2 FQGTGA. CDR3 sequence: CASSPRQVRDEKLFF. CDR3 in DNA: TGTGCCAGCAGCCCGCGACAGGTTCGAGATGAAAAACTGTTTTTT.

J is TRBJ2-2 and V is TRBV7-7; 8 bases map to TRBD1. The CDR3 loop spans 14 amino acids. The germline CDR1 and CDR2 sequences are SSHAT and FNYEAQ (reference sequence). After removal of 5 bases from V and 9 bases from J, the junction contained 8 bases not matched to a gene. CDR3 sequence reads: CASSIDRGGRELFF. The CDR3 nucleotides are TGTGCCAGCAGCATAGACAGGGGAGGCCGGGAGCTGTTTTTT. The full variable domain, completed using reference TRBV7-7 and TRBJ2-2, is GAGVSQSPRYKVTKRGQDVTLRCDPISSHATLYWYQQALGQGPEFLTYFNYEAQPDKSGLPSDRFSAERPEGSISTLTIQRTEQRDSAMYRCASSIDRGGRELFFGEGSRLTVL.